The entry below describes one TCR beta chain. Its cognate antigen is unknown. TCRdb reprocessed the 5' RACE reads with MiXCR, giving one entry per CDR3 protein. The data hold 1.5 million to 2 million distinct CDR3 sequences, with under 35% observed a single time. This sample is part of a study of identical twins. Broader study findings: The authors drew conclusions from cross-sectional statistical analysis rather than following the same donors.

Germline V gene lookup returns CDR1 ENHRY and CDR2 SYGVKD. CDR3 length: 13 residues. The junction had 5 bases not matched to a gene; V was cut back by 8 bases and J by 7 bases. This sequence originates from a newborn girl in good health. The material sequenced was cord blood. V is TRBV10-3 and J is TRBJ1-2, with 12 bases that match TRBD1. The chain's CDR3 is CAISGTGGSGYTF. The CDR3 nucleotides read TGTGCCATCTCCGGGACAGGGGGCTCTGGCTACACCTTC.